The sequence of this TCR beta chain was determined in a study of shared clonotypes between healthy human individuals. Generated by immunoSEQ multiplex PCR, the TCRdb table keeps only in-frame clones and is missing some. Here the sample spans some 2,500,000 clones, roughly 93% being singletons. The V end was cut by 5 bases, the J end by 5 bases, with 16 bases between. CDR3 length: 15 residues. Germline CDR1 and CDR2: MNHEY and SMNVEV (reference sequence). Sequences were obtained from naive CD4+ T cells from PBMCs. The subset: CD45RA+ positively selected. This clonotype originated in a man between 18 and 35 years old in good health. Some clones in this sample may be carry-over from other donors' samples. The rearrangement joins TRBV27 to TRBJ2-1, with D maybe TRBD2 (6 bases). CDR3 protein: CASSRSYGRDNEQFF. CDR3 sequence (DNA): TGTGCCAGCAGTCGATCGTACGGGAGAGACAATGAGCAGTTCTTC.